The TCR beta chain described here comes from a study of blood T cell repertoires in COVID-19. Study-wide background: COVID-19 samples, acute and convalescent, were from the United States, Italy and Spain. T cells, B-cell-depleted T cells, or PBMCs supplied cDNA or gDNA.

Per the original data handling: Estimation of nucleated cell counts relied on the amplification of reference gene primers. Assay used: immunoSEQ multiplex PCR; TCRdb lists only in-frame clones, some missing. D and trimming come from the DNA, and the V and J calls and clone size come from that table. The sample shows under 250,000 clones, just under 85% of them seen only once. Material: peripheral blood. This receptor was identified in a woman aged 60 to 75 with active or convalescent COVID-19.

CDR3 DNA sequence: TGTGCCAGCACAGTAGCGGGGGGCCCTCAAGAGACCCAGTACTTC. Protein: CASTVAGGPQETQYF. The chain joins TRBV5-4 to TRBJ2-5, with 10 bases aligning to TRBD2. This CDR3 is 15 amino acids long. Germline lookup yields CDR1 SGHNT and CDR2 YYREEE (reference sequence). With V trimmed by 6 bases and J by 2 bases, 7 bases remained unmatched.